The 21 T cell receptor beta chains in this list originate from one sample, sequenced in a study of blood T cell repertoires in COVID-19. Only in-frame clones appear in the TCRdb table, and some are missing; sequencing was by immunoSEQ multiplex PCR. The sample lists some 330,000 clones, roughly nine tenths occurring once. Sequenced material: peripheral blood. The receptor source for this set is a woman aged 25-40 years with COVID-19, enrolled during active disease.

This chain joins TRBV7-2 and TRBJ2-1; D is perhaps TRBD2 (6 bases). Germline V gene lookup returns CDR1 SGHTA and CDR2 FQGNSA. There are 16 residues in the CDR3. Trimming took 5 bases from V and 1 from J, leaving 15 bases between them. CDR3 coding DNA: TGTGCCAGCAGCAAGGGGACTGTGTGGTCCTACAATGAGCAGTTCTTC. Protein: CASSKGTVWSYNEQFF.

This clone appeared a single time. This chain connects TRBV6-5 to TRBJ1-5, with 9 bases that match TRBD1. Germline trimming cut 0 bases from V and 7 bases from J; bases unmatched to any gene: 4. Germline CDR1 MNHEY, CDR2 SVGAGI. This CDR3 region has 15 residues. CDR3: CASSYSGTGSQPQHF. CDR3 DNA sequence: TGTGCCAGCAGTTACTCGGGGACAGGGTCCCAGCCCCAGCATTTT.

This clone was picked up a small number of times. The gene calls are TRBV5-5 and TRBJ1-5; D may be TRBD1 (5 bases). Deletions cut 3 bases from V and 6 bases from J, with 13 bases between. In germline, CDR1 is SGHKS, CDR2 YYEKEE (reference sequence). The CDR3 is 14 amino acids. The CDR3 DNA follows: TGTGCCAGCAGCTCGAGCGGGGCCGGTCAGCCCCAGCATTTT. Encoded protein: CASSSSGAGQPQHF.

J is TRBJ1-6 and V is TRBV30, with 9 positions matching TRBD1. Germline CDR1 GTSNPN, CDR2 SVGIG (reference sequence). Trimming removed 3 bases from V and 6 bases from J; junction bases left unmatched: 3. The CDR3 spans 14 residues. The CDR3 DNA sequence: TGTGCCTGGAGCACAGGGGGCGTTAATTCACCCCTCCACTTT. Its protein product is CAWSTGGVNSPLHF.

The rearrangement joins TRBV18 to TRBJ2-2; TRBD1 matches at 8 bases. CDR3 length equals 17 residues. From germline, CDR1 is KGHSH and CDR2 LQKENI. V shed 2 bases, J shed 2 bases, and the junction held 7 bases outside the gene matches. CDR3 protein: CASSPSRAGGNTGELFF. CDR3 in DNA: TGTGCCAGCTCACCAAGTCGGGCAGGGGGCAACACCGGGGAGCTGTTTTTT.

V and J are TRBV28 and TRBJ1-5; 10 nucleotides match TRBD1. With 4 bases clipped from V and 4 bases from J, the junction kept 10 bases outside the gene matches. Germline V lookup: CDR1 MDHEN, CDR2 SYDVKM. The CDR3 loop spans 17 amino acids. The CDR3 sequence is CASSYPGTGVRNQPQHF. For the CDR3, the DNA is TGTGCCAGCAGTTACCCGGGGACAGGGGTTAGGAATCAGCCCCAGCATTTT.

This chain links TRBV2 with TRBJ2-7; possible D gene TRBD1, 6 bases. V was pared by 7 bases and J by 13 bases, with 17 bases between. The CDR3 is 11 residues long. Per germline, CDR1 SNHLY and CDR2 FYNNEI. Here the CDR3 reads CASTPRYRVYV. Written as DNA, the CDR3 is TGTGCCAGCACCCCGCGGTACAGGGTCTACGTC.

DNA of the CDR3: TGTGCCAGCAGCCACCTGGCGTCGGGACACAGTTACCTCCCATATGGCTACACCTTC. This encodes CASSHLASGHSYLPYGYTF. This chain links TRBV28 with TRBJ1-2; maybe TRBD1 (6 bases). CDR3 length equals 19 residues. CDR1 is MDHEN, CDR2 SYDVKM, per germline. V was pared by 6 bases and J by 5 bases, with 31 bases between.

This rearrangement joins TRBV24-1 to TRBJ1-1; D is undetermined. Trimming left V 4 bases short and J 3 bases short, with 14 bases between. This CDR3 has 15 amino acids. CDR1 KGHDR and CDR2 SFDVKD come from the germline V gene. The CDR3 region is CATSDASPGHTEAFF. CDR3 bases: TGTGCCACCAGTGACGCCTCACCAGGCCACACTGAAGCTTTCTTT.

The chain is built from TRBV27 and TRBJ1-2; TRBD1 might be the D (5 bases). The germline V gene encodes CDR1 MNHEY and CDR2 SMNVEV (reference sequence). With 6 bases removed from V and 8 bases from J, the gap between germline ends came to 19 bases. CDR3 length: 14 residues. CDR3 residues: CASSQAGRGGGYTF. The CDR3 nucleotides are TGTGCCAGCAGCCAGGCCGGGAGGGGAGGGGGCTACACCTTC.

This chain joins TRBV6-6 and TRBJ2-1; 9 bases fit TRBD2. Germline loops: CDR1 MNHNY, CDR2 SVGAGI (reference sequence). Trimming at V came to 6 bases and at J to 6 bases, leaving 18 bases not matched to a gene. The CDR3 is 18 amino acids. Here the CDR3 reads CASSRLSWGAGGPNEQFF. CDR3 nucleotide sequence: TGTGCCAGCAGCCGACTCTCTTGGGGAGCGGGGGGCCCCAATGAGCAGTTCTTC.

The chain carries TRBV5-1 and TRBJ2-2; 9 bases line up with TRBD1. This CDR3 is 14 amino acids long. V was clipped by 3 bases and J by 3 bases; unmatched bases: 0. Germline assignment: CDR1 SGHRS and CDR2 YFSETQ. The CDR3 DNA sequence: TGCGCCAGCAGCTGGGACAGGGACACCGGGGAGCTGTTTTTT. This translates into CASSWDRDTGELFF.

The chain recombines TRBV6-1 with TRBJ1-5; D might be TRBD1 (5 bases). CDR1 and CDR2 (germline): MNHNS, SASEGT. The CDR3 consists of 14 residues. V dropped 1 base and J dropped 9 bases, with 13 bases sitting between them. This chain's CDR3 is CASSEDGGLRPQHF. Written as DNA, the CDR3 is TGTGCCAGCAGTGAAGACGGGGGGTTGAGGCCCCAGCATTTT.

This clone has only a few counts. This chain joins TRBV28 and TRBJ1-4, with D unresolved. Trimming left V 5 bases short and J 8 bases short, with 15 bases between. The CDR3 is 14 residues long. Germline-derived CDR1 and CDR2 are MDHEN and SYDVKM. The CDR3 reads CASSGEGRREKLFF. CDR3 nucleotides: TGTGCCAGCAGTGGGGAGGGAAGACGGGAAAAACTGTTTTTT.

This clone was seen once. The V gene is TRBV25-1, the J gene TRBJ1-4; possible D gene TRBD1, 6 bases. V lost 6 bases and J lost 0, with 14 bases in between. The CDR3 has 16 residues. The germline V gene has CDR1 MGHDK and CDR2 SYGVNS. CDR3 region: CASSGRYRATNEKLFF. The CDR3 bases are TGTGCCAGCAGCGGTCGTTACAGGGCAACTAATGAAAAACTGTTTTTT.

The chain links TRBV18 to TRBJ2-7, with D possibly TRBD2 on 5 matching bases. The ends were cut back, 2 bases at V and 7 bases at J, with 12 bases in the middle. This CDR3 comprises 13 residues. In germline, CDR1 is KGHSH, CDR2 LQKENI. CDR3 bases: TGTGCCAGCTCACCAAGTCCAACTAGGGAGCAGTACTTC. This sequence encodes CASSPSPTREQYF.

The chain couples TRBV28 to TRBJ1-5; perhaps TRBD1 as D (6 bases). Trimming pared 7 bases from V and 4 bases from J, leaving 14 bases between. The CDR3 length is 14 residues. The germline CDR1 and CDR2 sequences are MDHEN and SYDVKM. The chain's CDR3 is CASTRGGGNQPQHF. CDR3 in DNA: TGTGCCAGCACCCGAGGGGGGGGGAATCAGCCCCAGCATTTT. Variable domain in full (rest from reference TRBV28 and TRBJ1-5): DVKVTQSSRYLVKRTGEKVFLECVQDMDHENMFWYRQDPGLGLRLIYFSYDVKMKEKGDIPEGYSVSREKKERFSLILESASTNQTSMYLCASTRGGGNQPQHFGDGTRLSIL.

The rearrangement uses TRBV5-1 and TRBJ2-3; 7 bases fit TRBD1. This CDR3 comprises 17 residues. J was trimmed by 1 base and V by 0 bases; bases with no gene match: 8. Germline CDR1 reads SGHRS; CDR2 reads YFSETQ. The CDR3 coding sequence is TGCGCCAGCAGCTTGGCGAGACAGGGCCCGGGCACAGATACGCAGTATTTT. It translates to CASSLARQGPGTDTQYF.

The chain employs TRBV29-1 and TRBJ1-1; TRBD1 might be the D (6 bases). The CDR3 runs to 12 residues. The V gene's germline CDR1 is SQVTM and CDR2 ANQGSEA. Trimming left V 4 bases short and J 5 bases short, with 11 bases between. CDR3 DNA sequence: TGCAGCGTTGTAATAGGGGGAACTGAAGCTTTCTTT. Translated, it gives CSVVIGGTEAFF. Together with reference TRBV29-1 and TRBJ1-1, the CDR3 gives the full variable domain: SAVISQKPSRDICQRGTSLTIQCQVDSQVTMMFWYRQQPGQSLTLIATANQGSEATYESGFVIDKFPISRPNLTFSTLTVSNMSPEDSSIYLCSVVIGGTEAFFGQGTRLTVV.

The rearrangement uses TRBV4-2 and TRBJ2-2, with D tentatively TRBD2 (6 bases). Germline CDR1 reads LGHNA; CDR2 reads YNFKEQ. V was trimmed by 0 bases and J by 7 bases, leaving 9 bases between them. CDR3 length: 14 residues. The CDR3, as DNA: TGTGCCAGCAGCCAAGAGGGGGGTTACGGGGAGCTGTTTTTT. Amino acids: CASSQEGGYGELFF.

CDR3 residues: CASSLFNGGAYNEQFF. CDR3 nucleotide sequence: TGTGCCAGCAGCTTATTTAACGGGGGGGCTTACAATGAGCAGTTCTTC. The V call is TRBV7-8, the J call TRBJ2-1; TRBD2 agrees at 8 bases. Germline loops: CDR1 SGHVS, CDR2 FQNEAQ. J gave up 4 bases and V 2 bases, and 7 bases lay outside the gene matches. This CDR3 spans 16 amino acids.